These 10 T cell receptor beta chains were all obtained from the same sample, sequenced in a study of blood T cell repertoires in COVID-19 (TCRdb year 2020). Library preparation used the immunoSEQ multiplex PCR assay. In TCRdb, the immuneACCESS table is reduced to in-frame sequences with V and J assigned. These tables do not hold every clone; where another copy was compared, an unresolved V gene accounts for under half, and the others remain unexplained. The sample data list approximately 400,000 clones, and more than 75% of these were observed just once. The ten largest clones represent more than 0.85% of the sample. Sequenced input: peripheral blood. The receptors were sampled from a human donor with acute or convalescent COVID-19. The donor label of this sample is uncertain.

The J gene is TRBJ1-5, the V gene TRBV28; 9 nucleotides match TRBD1. V gave up 3 bases and J gave up 9 bases; unmatched junction bases: 9. The CDR3 consists of 15 residues. Germline-derived CDR1 and CDR2 are MDHEN and SYDVKM. The CDR3 nucleotides are TGTGCCAGCAGTTTGGGACAGGGAGGGATCAGGCCCCAGCATTTT. Residues: CASSLGQGGIRPQHF.

The chain has TRBV7-9 and TRBJ1-6; 7 bases are a match to TRBD1. Germline assignment: CDR1 SEHNR and CDR2 FQNEAQ (reference sequence). This CDR3 contains 15 residues. V trimming: 5 bases; J trimming: 5 bases; junction bases outside the gene matches: 6. In nucleotides, the CDR3 is TGTGCCAGCAGCGAGACAGGGCGAAATAATTCACCCCTCCACTTT. Amino acid sequence: CASSETGRNNSPLHF.

This chain uses TRBV10-3 with TRBJ1-5; TRBD1 might be the D (5 bases). V gave up 10 bases and J gave up 0 bases, with 13 bases separating them. This CDR3 contains 14 residues. Germline CDR1 ENHRY, CDR2 SYGVKD. The CDR3 bases are TGTGCCACAGACAGAGCCTATAGCAATCAGCCCCAGCATTTT. Encoded protein: CATDRAYSNQPQHF.

This clone has only a few counts. The chain recombines TRBV18 with TRBJ2-1; 9 bases are a match to TRBD2. Trimming cost V 2 bases and J 5 bases; bases outside gene matches: 10. In germline, CDR1 is KGHSH, CDR2 LQKENI. This CDR3 has 17 residues. The DNA for the CDR3 is TGTGCCAGCTCACCAATCGGGGCACTAGCGGGCAACAATGAGCAGTTCTTC. Encoded protein: CASSPIGALAGNNEQFF. Full variable domain (missing parts from reference TRBV18 and TRBJ2-1): NAGVMQNPRHLVRRRGQEARLRCSPMKGHSHVYWYRQLPEEGLKFMVYLQKENIIDESGMPKERFSAEFPKEGPSILRIQQVVRGDSAAYFCASSPIGALAGNNEQFFGPGTRLTVL.

The rearrangement links TRBV18 to TRBJ2-5, with TRBD1 identical over 9 bases. This CDR3 has 16 amino acids. Per germline, CDR1 KGHSH and CDR2 LQKENI. J was trimmed by 5 bases and V by 0 bases; bases with no gene match: 7. DNA for the CDR3: TGTGCCAGCTCACCACCGACAGGGGGTCGTGGGGAGACCCAGTACTTC. It specifies CASSPPTGGRGETQYF.

The chain couples TRBV5-4 to TRBJ1-1, with TRBD1 matching over 7 bases. Germline CDR1 SGHNT, CDR2 YYREEE (reference sequence). The junction had 7 bases not matched to a gene; V was cut back by 5 bases and J by 6 bases. The CDR3 length is 13 residues. The CDR3 bases are TGTGCCAGCAGGCCGACAGGGCGGTCTGAAGCTTTCTTT. Encoded protein: CASRPTGRSEAFF. Full variable domain (remainder filled in from reference TRBV5-4 and TRBJ1-1): ETGVTQSPTHLIKTRGQQVTLRCSSQSGHNTVSWYQQALGQGPQFIFQYYREEENGRGNFPPRFSGLQFPNYSSELNVNALELDDSALYLCASRPTGRSEAFFGQGTRLTVV.

This sequence joins TRBV6-1 and TRBJ2-1; tentative D call: TRBD1 (6 bases). The CDR3 is made up of 12 amino acids. V lost 5 bases to trimming and J lost 14 bases, with 16 bases between them. Germline CDR1 and CDR2: MNHNS and SASEGT. CDR3 loop: CASSYTGEGEFF. The CDR3 region has the DNA TGTGCCAGCAGTTATACCGGAGAGGGGGAGTTCTTC.

The J gene is TRBJ2-2, the V gene TRBV30; TRBD2 matches at 7 bases. The V gene's germline CDR1 is GTSNPN and CDR2 SVGIG (reference sequence). The trim removed 5 bases at V and 1 base at J, leaving 1 base unmatched. The CDR3 is 13 amino acids. CDR3 nucleotides: TGTGCCTGGGCGGGGGTGAACACCGGGGAGCTGTTTTTT. It codes for CAWAGVNTGELFF.

This rearrangement joins TRBV2 to TRBJ1-2; 8 positions agree with TRBD1. The CDR3 has 15 amino acids. V gave up 6 bases and J gave up 7 bases; unmatched junction bases: 13. CDR1 SNHLY and CDR2 FYNNEI come from the germline V gene. CDR3 sequence reads: CASRVRGPQGFGYTF. The DNA of the CDR3 is TGTGCCAGCAGGGTCAGGGGGCCCCAGGGGTTTGGCTACACCTTC.

The chain is built from TRBV2 and TRBJ1-3, with 8 bases matching TRBD1. The germline gives CDR1 SNHLY, CDR2 FYNNEI. Germline trimming cut 6 bases from V and 0 bases from J; bases unmatched to any gene: 16. The CDR3 is 19 amino acids. In DNA, the CDR3 is TGTGCCAGCAGGGGAAAGACTCCGGGACAGGTATCCTCTGGAAACACCATATATTTT. Translation: CASRGKTPGQVSSGNTIYF.